The 5 T cell receptor beta chains below all came from one sample that was sequenced in a study of blood T cell repertoires in COVID-19 (dated by TCRdb to about 2020). The library was built by means of the immunoSEQ multiplex PCR assay. TCRdb retrieved this table from immuneACCESS and kept in-frame rearrangements only. Not all clones are present; in checked studies, unresolved V genes account for under half, and no reason is known for the remainder. The sample data list under 200,000 clones, and 80% of these were observed just once. The leading ten clones occupy around 3.7% of the sample. The sample comprised PBMCs or T cells enriched from blood (not recorded which). The receptor set was obtained from a woman aged 55-70 years who had recovered from COVID-19.

This sequence joins TRBV30 and TRBJ1-1; D remains unclear. The CDR3 runs 13 residues. Between the trimmed V and J ends, which lost 4 bases and 3 bases, there was a span of 12 bases. CDR1 GTSNPN and CDR2 SVGIG come from the germline V gene (reference sequence). CDR3 bases: TGTGCCTGGATCAGGCCCCCGGACACTGAAGCTTTCTTT. Its translation is CAWIRPPDTEAFF. Together with reference TRBV30 and TRBJ1-1, the CDR3 gives the full variable domain: SQTIHQWPATLVQPVGSPLSLECTVEGTSNPNLYWYRQAAGRGLQLLFYSVGIGQISSEVPQNLSASRPQDRQFILSSKKLLLSDSGFYLCAWIRPPDTEAFFGQGTRLTVV.

The J gene is TRBJ2-1, the V gene TRBV20-1, with 7 positions matching TRBD2. The V gene end was trimmed by 3 bases and the J gene end by 9 bases; junction bases not matched to a gene: 2. The CDR3 contains 11 residues. Germline V gives CDR1 DFQATT, CDR2 SNEGSKA (reference sequence). The CDR3 region has the DNA TGCAGTGCTAGCGCTAGCGGTGAGCAGTTCTTC. Amino acid sequence: CSASASGEQFF.

The rearrangement joins TRBV6-5 to TRBJ2-7, with a possible D match to TRBD1 (6 bases). CDR1 is MNHEY, CDR2 SVGAGI, per germline. The CDR3 is 13 residues long. The V end was cut by 8 bases, the J end by 0 bases, with 11 bases between. CDR3 region: CASGYRDSYEQYF. Written as DNA, the CDR3 is TGTGCCAGCGGATACAGGGACTCCTACGAGCAGTACTTC.

This chain connects TRBV10-2 to TRBJ1-2, with D unclear. Germline loops: CDR1 WSHSY, CDR2 SAAADI. V lost 8 bases to trimming and J lost 1 base, with 14 bases between them. CDR3 size: 14 residues. CDR3 residues: CASQDGGSNYGYTF. The CDR3 DNA sequence: TGCGCCAGCCAGGATGGAGGCAGTAACTATGGCTACACCTTC.

The CDR3 loop is CASSLGPNRGPFSGNTIYF. As DNA, the CDR3 is TGCGCCAGCAGCTTGGGGCCCAACAGGGGTCCTTTCTCTGGAAACACCATATATTTT. The rearrangement links TRBV5-1 to TRBJ1-3; TRBD1 matches 7 bases. CDR3 length equals 19 residues. V lost 0 bases to trimming and J lost 0 bases; unmatched junction nucleotides: 12. Germline V lookup: CDR1 SGHRS, CDR2 YFSETQ.